A single sample is the source of the 28 T cell receptor beta chains below, sequenced in a study of T cell responses to AZD1222 COVID-19 vaccine. TCRdb's table, derived via immunoSEQ multiplex PCR, lists solely in-frame clones and lacks some. The sample contains about 96,000 clones, 75% to 90% of which appear only once. This specimen consisted of peripheral blood, obtained on day 0 of AZD1222 vaccination. Source of these receptors: an adult in good health.

The chain has TRBV20-1 and TRBJ2-3; D tentatively reads TRBD1 or TRBD2 (5 bases each). This CDR3 comprises 14 residues. V gave up 3 bases and J gave up 4 bases, with 14 bases separating them. Per the germline V gene, CDR1 is DFQATT and CDR2 is SNEGSKA (reference sequence). CDR3 nucleotides: TGCAGTGCTAGTCCCAATGGGGGAGCAGATACGCAGTATTTT. This encodes CSASPNGGADTQYF.

This chain joins TRBV7-9 and TRBJ1-6; no firm D call. The CDR3 has 14 residues. The germline V gene encodes CDR1 SEHNR and CDR2 FQNEAQ (reference sequence). Trimming stripped 2 bases from V and 10 bases from J, with 12 bases between. The CDR3 DNA is TGTGCCAGCAGCTTAAACCTTCGGGAGTCACCCCTCCACTTT. Amino acid sequence: CASSLNLRESPLHF.

This clone occurred once. The chain is built from TRBV5-1 and TRBJ2-7; TRBD1 agrees at 9 bases. Germline CDR1 is SGHRS and CDR2 is YFSETQ. Trimming removed 4 bases from V and 2 bases from J; junction bases left unmatched: 7. This CDR3 is built from 15 residues. This CDR3 reads CASSLQGQGPYEQYF. CDR3 coding DNA: TGCGCCAGCAGCCTCCAGGGACAGGGCCCCTACGAGCAGTACTTC.

CDR3 loop: CAWSVLGEGYTF. DNA for the CDR3: TGTGCCTGGAGTGTACTAGGGGAGGGCTACACCTTC. The V call is TRBV30, the J call TRBJ1-2, with D perhaps matching TRBD1 (5 bases). The CDR3 contains 12 residues. Trimming pared 0 bases from V and 8 bases from J, leaving 10 bases between. Germline CDR1 and CDR2: GTSNPN and SVGIG (reference sequence).

The chain is built from TRBV6-5 and TRBJ2-3; D possibly uses TRBD1 or TRBD2 (7 bases each). The CDR3 totals 14 residues. The V end lost 10 bases, the J end lost 11 bases, and 25 bases lay between the germline ends. Germline CDR1 MNHEY, CDR2 SVGAGI. The CDR3 protein is CATRLASRGEGQYF. The DNA of the CDR3 is TGTGCCACCCGACTAGCATCCAGGGGGGAGGGGCAGTATTTT.

V and J are TRBV6-5 and TRBJ2-2, with 8 bases fitting TRBD1. The ends lost 6 bases at V and 6 bases at J; junction bases unmatched: 3. This CDR3 contains 13 residues. The germline CDR1 and CDR2 sequences are MNHEY and SVGAGI. The CDR3 region has the DNA TGTGCCAGCAGGGGACAGGTGTCCGGGGAGCTGTTTTTT. Translated: CASRGQVSGELFF.

The chain combines TRBV9 with TRBJ2-1; TRBD2 aligns across 8 bases. Germline V gives CDR1 SGDLS, CDR2 YYNGEE. The CDR3 has 18 residues. The J segment lost 0 bases and the V segment lost 3 bases, leaving 11 bases of the junction unmatched. For the CDR3, the DNA is TGTGCCAGCAGCGGAGGGCTAGCGGGTTTAGGCTCCTACAATGAGCAGTTCTTC. Protein: CASSGGLAGLGSYNEQFF. The variable domain in full, with the rest retrieved from reference TRBV9 and TRBJ2-1, is DSGVTQTPKHLITATGQRVTLRCSPRSGDLSVYWYQQSLDQGLQFLIQYYNGEERAKGNILERFSAQQFPDLHSELNLSSLELGDSALYFCASSGGLAGLGSYNEQFFGPGTRLTVL.

This chain links TRBV2 with TRBJ2-1; D gene uncertain. Trimming left V 4 bases short and J 6 bases short, with 4 bases between. From germline, CDR1 is SNHLY and CDR2 FYNNEI. The CDR3 contains 11 residues. CDR3 in DNA: TGTGCCAGCAGTGGGGGCAATGAGCAGTTCTTC. Translated: CASSGGNEQFF.

Here the CDR3 DNA reads TGTGCCAGTAGCCTACAGGGGGAGACCCAGTACTTC. Its protein product is CASSLQGETQYF. The rearrangement links TRBV19 to TRBJ2-5; 7 bases line up with TRBD1. This CDR3 comprises 12 residues. From germline, CDR1 is LNHDA and CDR2 SQIVND (reference sequence). Germline trimming cut 6 bases from V and 5 bases from J; bases unmatched to any gene: 3. The full variable domain, rest sourced from reference TRBV19 and TRBJ2-5, is DGGITQSPKYLFRKEGQNVTLSCEQNLNHDAMYWYRQDPGQGLRLIYYSQIVNDFQKGDIAEGYSVSREKKESFPLTVTSAQKNPTAFYLCASSLQGETQYFGPGTRLLVL.

The rearrangement joins TRBV5-4 to TRBJ2-6, with D perhaps TRBD2 (6 bases). The CDR3 is made up of 14 amino acids. The V gene lost 1 base and the J gene lost 6 bases, with 8 bases spanning the gap. Germline CDR1 reads SGHNT; CDR2 reads YYREEE (reference sequence). The CDR3 region is CASSLWGEANVLTF. The CDR3 DNA follows: TGTGCCAGCAGCTTGTGGGGGGAGGCCAACGTCCTGACTTTC.

The CDR3 loop is CASSPRTSGIETQYF. The CDR3, as DNA: TGCGCCAGCAGCCCCAGGACTAGCGGGATCGAGACCCAGTACTTC. The chain has TRBV5-1 and TRBJ2-5; 12 positions match TRBD2. The CDR3 runs 15 residues. Germline trimming cut 4 bases from V and 5 bases from J; bases unmatched to any gene: 6. In germline, CDR1 is SGHRS, CDR2 YFSETQ.

In this sample, this clone turned up once. The V and J genes are TRBV11-2 and TRBJ2-7, with a possible D match to TRBD2 (5 bases). CDR1 and CDR2 (germline): SGHAT, FQNNGV. Trimming shortened V by 5 bases and J by 2 bases, and 13 bases separated the two germline ends. The CDR3 loop spans 14 amino acids. The DNA of the CDR3 is TGTGCCAGCAGCCGTTCCGGGGTCCCCTACGAGCAGTACTTC. Its translation: CASSRSGVPYEQYF.

V usage is TRBV7-6 and J usage is TRBJ2-5; TRBD1 matches at 12 bases. This CDR3 comprises 18 residues. V shed 5 bases, J shed 5 bases, and the junction held 15 bases outside the gene matches. Germline values: CDR1 SGHVS, CDR2 FNYEAQ. CDR3 nucleotide sequence: TGTGCCAGCAGCCCAAACCTGGGAGGGACAGGGGGCGTGGAGACCCAGTACTTC. Protein product: CASSPNLGGTGGVETQYF.

V and J are TRBV5-1 and TRBJ2-2; D remains ambiguous. The CDR3 loop spans 14 amino acids. Trimming pared 8 bases from V and 7 bases from J, leaving 18 bases between. Germline CDR1 SGHRS, CDR2 YFSETQ. In DNA, the CDR3 is TGCGCCAGTTCGGATCTCTCGATGGGCGGGGAGCTGTTTTTT. Its translation is CASSDLSMGGELFF.

The genes are TRBV18 and TRBJ2-7, with 7 bases lining up with TRBD1. The CDR3 extends over 13 amino acids. The germline V gene encodes CDR1 KGHSH and CDR2 LQKENI. Germline trimming cut 5 bases from V and 6 bases from J; bases unmatched to any gene: 7. This chain's CDR3 is CASSITGDGEQYF. DNA of the CDR3: TGTGCCAGCTCAATAACAGGGGACGGCGAGCAGTACTTC.

This chain uses TRBV5-4 with TRBJ2-5; no reliable D call. There are 12 residues in the CDR3. From germline, CDR1 is SGHNT and CDR2 YYREEE (reference sequence). V was pared by 4 bases and J by 5 bases, with 9 bases between. Here the CDR3 DNA reads TGTGCCAGCAGCACACTTGAGGAGACCCAGTACTTC. Encoded protein: CASSTLEETQYF.

This clone came up a few times. CDR3 DNA: TGTGCCAGCAGCTTAGGCAGGGTGGTTAGTGAGCAGTACTTC. Its protein is CASSLGRVVSEQYF. This chain connects TRBV7-2 to TRBJ2-7; D is possibly TRBD1 (5 bases). The V and J ends lost 1 base and 7 bases respectively, with 14 bases between them. The CDR3 consists of 14 residues. Germline CDR1 SGHTA, CDR2 FQGNSA.

The table lists this clone with a few counts. This chain connects TRBV5-4 to TRBJ2-7; D possibly uses TRBD1 or TRBD2 (5 bases each). CDR1 and CDR2 from the germline V gene are SGHNT and YYREEE (reference sequence). This CDR3 has 13 amino acids. Trimming left V 0 bases short and J 7 bases short, with 11 bases between. Here the CDR3 reads CASSLAGTGEQYF. In DNA form, the CDR3 reads TGTGCCAGCAGCTTGGCCGGGACGGGGGAGCAGTACTTC. Full variable domain (rest looked up from reference TRBV5-4 and TRBJ2-7): ETGVTQSPTHLIKTRGQQVTLRCSSQSGHNTVSWYQQALGQGPQFIFQYYREEENGRGNFPPRFSGLQFPNYSSELNVNALELDDSALYLCASSLAGTGEQYFGPGTRLTVT.

The gene calls are TRBV7-2 and TRBJ1-5, with D perhaps TRBD1 (5 bases). CDR1 is SGHTA, CDR2 FQGNSA, per germline. V lost 1 base and J lost 7, with 11 bases in between. The CDR3 consists of 14 residues. CDR3 sequence: CASSLDGGRQPQHF. The CDR3 nucleotides read TGTGCCAGCAGCTTAGATGGGGGGAGACAGCCCCAGCATTTT.

V usage is TRBV9 and J usage is TRBJ2-7, with 9 nucleotides matching TRBD1. There are 14 residues in the CDR3. V shed 4 bases, J shed 2 bases, and the junction held 4 bases outside the gene matches. From germline, CDR1 is SGDLS and CDR2 YYNGEE. CDR3 residues: CASSRGTGPYEQYF. CDR3 nucleotide sequence: TGTGCCAGCAGCCGAGGGACAGGGCCCTACGAGCAGTACTTC.

The chain links TRBV30 to TRBJ1-1; D remains ambiguous. This CDR3 comprises 14 residues. The V gene lost 2 bases and the J gene lost 2 bases, with 12 bases spanning the gap. Germline loops: CDR1 GTSNPN, CDR2 SVGIG (reference sequence). The DNA of the CDR3 is TGTGCCTGGAGTCCGGGCCGAGAAAACACTGAAGCTTTCTTT. It translates to CAWSPGRENTEAFF.

This clone was detected only once. The V call is TRBV6-2 or TRBV6-3, the J call TRBJ2-1; D remains unclear. V lost 0 bases and J 0 bases, leaving 9 bases between the germline ends. The CDR3 totals 16 residues. Germline CDR1 and CDR2: MNHEY and SVGEGT. CDR3 residues: CASSYSGTRSYNEQFF. As DNA, the CDR3 is TGTGCCAGCAGTTACTCGGGCACCCGCTCCTACAATGAGCAGTTCTTC.

The chain uses TRBV4-3 and TRBJ1-5; possible D gene TRBD1, 5 bases. The CDR3 runs to 16 residues. Germline-derived CDR1 and CDR2 are LGHNA and YSLEER. V was shortened by 4 bases and J by 3 bases, with 16 bases between the two germline ends. The CDR3 sequence is CASSPGTGTLNQPQHF. The CDR3 coding sequence is TGCGCCAGCAGCCCCGGGACGGGAACTCTCAATCAGCCCCAGCATTTT.

The chain joins TRBV7-2 to TRBJ2-2; D may be TRBD2 (6 bases). Germline V lookup: CDR1 SGHTA, CDR2 FQGNSA. The length of the CDR3 is 16 residues. V was trimmed by 6 bases and J by 3 bases, leaving 17 bases between them. The CDR3 DNA is TGTGCCAGCAGACCGTGGGCTAGCGCAGACACCGGGGAGCTGTTTTTT. It is translated as CASRPWASADTGELFF.

The rearrangement links TRBV30 to TRBJ2-1, with 10 bases fitting TRBD2. CDR3 length equals 17 residues. Germline V gene sequence: CDR1 GTSNPN, CDR2 SVGIG (reference sequence). Germline trimming cut 0 bases from V and 3 bases from J; bases unmatched to any gene: 8. CDR3 sequence reads: CAWSVDRTSGFYNEQFF. The CDR3 nucleotides are TGTGCCTGGAGTGTCGATCGGACTAGCGGATTCTACAATGAGCAGTTCTTC.

The CDR3 spells CAISKSGPISTDTQYF. CDR3 bases: TGTGCCATCAGTAAAAGCGGACCCATTTCCACAGATACGCAGTATTTT. The J gene is TRBJ2-3, the V gene TRBV10-3; D might be TRBD2 (5 bases). The CDR3 is 16 residues long. V was cut by 5 bases and J by 2 bases, with 17 bases left in between. Per the germline V gene, CDR1 is ENHRY and CDR2 is SYGVKD.

A single count supports this clone. One end of the junction does not line up with germline, which may come from a read error. The V gene is TRBV15, the J gene TRBJ1-5; D is unresolved. This CDR3 comprises 14 residues. From germline, CDR1 is LNHNV and CDR2 YYDKDF (reference sequence). The CDR3 DNA is TGTGCCACCACCAGACGACCGAACAATCAGCCCCAGCATTTT. Protein: CATTRRPNNQPQHF.

The rearrangement uses TRBV7-9 and TRBJ2-7, with 14 nucleotides matching TRBD2. CDR3 length equals 16 residues. The germline gives CDR1 SEHNR, CDR2 FQNEAQ (reference sequence). Unmatched junction bases numbered 6, after V lost 4 bases and J lost 4 bases. CDR3 loop: CASSSHRTSGRYEQYF. DNA of the CDR3: TGTGCCAGCAGCTCCCACCGGACTAGCGGGAGGTACGAGCAGTACTTC.